The rows below give T cell receptor beta chains drawn from one sample of a study of regulatory T cells in long-lasting Graves disease. TCRdb passed the multiplex PCR reads through MiXCR, listing each CDR3 protein once. Of some 450,000 distinct CDR3 sequences listed, roughly a quarter are singletons. The material sequenced was peripheral blood mononuclear cells (PBMCs), taken when the disease was refractory, from a patient treated with antithyroid drugs. These receptors were collected from a female donor with Graves disease. Both conserved end residues are part of each CDR3. A D gene is named only where the DNA matches it firmly. Rows give clone size only sometimes, using once, few, many, or a class for an expanded clone.

J,V,D,size,CDR3,DNA
TRBJ2-2,TRBV15,TRBD1,many,CATSRERTGTGGPNSNTGELFF,TGTGCCACCAGCAGAGAAAGGACCGGGACAGGGGGCCCTAACTCGAACACCGGGGAGCTGTTTTTT
TRBJ1-1,TRBV29-1,.,.,CSVDEVEAFF,TGCAGCGTTGATGAAGTTGAAGCTTTCTTT
TRBJ2-2,TRBV2,TRBD1,.,CASSGYTGDKNTGELFF,TGTGCCAGCAGCGGCTATACAGGGGACAAAAACACCGGGGAGCTGTTTTTT
TRBJ2-7,TRBV5-1,.,few,CASSVDYEQYF,TGCGCCAGCAGCGTTGATTACGAGCAGTACTTC
TRBJ1-2,TRBV7-9,.,.,CASSSLTGPSNYGYTF,TGTGCCAGCAGCTCCCTAACAGGGCCGTCTAACTATGGCTACACCTTC
TRBJ1-2,TRBV20-1,TRBD1,.,CSAREEQGAGYGYTF,TGCAGTGCTAGAGAAGAACAGGGGGCTGGCTATGGCTACACCTTC
TRBJ2-7,TRBV7-2,.,.,CASSLALQYEQYF,TGTGCCAGCAGCTTAGCGCTCCAATACGAGCAGTACTTC
TRBJ1-1,TRBV5-1,TRBD1,.,CASSGTEGGWGTEAFF,TGCGCCAGCTCCGGGACAGAGGGCGGTTGGGGCACTGAAGCTTTCTTT
TRBJ1-5,TRBV28,TRBD1,many,CASSGQVNQPQHF,TGTGCCAGCAGCGGACAGGTCAATCAGCCCCAGCATTTT
TRBJ2-5,TRBV25-1,.,.,CASSEYLGRAEKETQYF,TGTGCCAGCAGTGAATATTTGGGGAGAGCGGAAAAAGAGACCCAGTACTTC
TRBJ1-6,TRBV2,.,many,CASRAGQAGSPLHF,TGTGCCAGCAGAGCAGGCCAAGCGGGTTCACCCCTCCACTTT
TRBJ2-7,TRBV5-1,.,many,CASSLEASSEQYF,TGCGCCAGCAGCCTGGAAGCTAGTAGTGAGCAGTACTTC
TRBJ2-7,TRBV7-2,TRBD1,many,CASSPGTGVTYEQYF,TGTGCCAGCAGCCCCGGGACAGGGGTAACCTACGAGCAGTACTTC
TRBJ1-1,TRBV7-9,.,many,CASLKLRTEAFF,TGTGCCAGCCTCAAGTTGCGCACTGAAGCTTTCTTT
TRBJ1-5,TRBV7-2,.,.,CASSLAPHQPQHF,TGTGCCAGCAGCTTAGCCCCCCATCAGCCCCAGCATTTT
TRBJ1-1,TRBV5-1,.,few,CASNLVAGARVMNTEAFF,TGCGCCAGCAATCTGGTGGCGGGGGCGAGGGTCATGAACACTGAAGCTTTCTTT
TRBJ1-1,TRBV7-3,.,many,CASSPRTGMATEAFF,TGTGCCAGCAGCCCCCGGACGGGAATGGCCACTGAAGCTTTCTTT
TRBJ2-7,TRBV5-1,.,few,CASSLDWTASYEQYF,TGCGCCAGCAGCTTGGATTGGACAGCCTCCTACGAGCAGTACTTC
TRBJ2-7,TRBV20-1,.,few,CSARVEGTSTYEQYF,TGCAGTGCTAGAGTAGAAGGGACTTCTACCTACGAGCAGTACTTC
TRBJ2-7,TRBV19,.,.,CASSIVWRSPYEQYF,TGTGCCAGTAGTATAGTCTGGCGCTCCCCCTACGAGCAGTACTTC
TRBJ1-1,TRBV7-9,.,many,CASSRGNTEAFF,TGTGCCAGCAGCCGGGGTAACACTGAAGCTTTCTTT
TRBJ2-7,TRBV27,.,many,CASSLSGFGYEQYF,TGTGCCAGCAGTTTAAGCGGCTTCGGGTACGAGCAGTACTTC
TRBJ1-6,TRBV19,.,few,CASSYEGSPLHF,TGTGCCAGTAGTTATGAGGGGTCACCCCTCCACTTT
TRBJ2-1,TRBV2,.,few,CASRSGGPGEQFF,TGTGCCAGCAGAAGCGGAGGGCCAGGAGAGCAGTTCTTC
TRBJ2-5,TRBV5-4,TRBD2,.,CASSLAGGREGRETQYF,TGTGCCAGCAGCTTGGCGGGAGGGCGGGAGGGCCGAGAGACCCAGTACTTC
TRBJ2-2,TRBV7-9,.,.,CASPPPTPNTGELFF,TGTGCCAGCCCCCCCCCCACCCCGAACACCGGGGAGCTGTTTTTT
TRBJ1-1,TRBV2,.,many,CASSTRGIGDTEAFF,TGTGCCAGCAGTACCCGGGGGATAGGGGACACTGAAGCTTTCTTT
TRBJ1-1,TRBV5-1,.,.,CASSFSGGRNTEAFF,TGCGCCAGCAGCTTCTCCGGGGGGAGGAACACTGAAGCTTTCTTT